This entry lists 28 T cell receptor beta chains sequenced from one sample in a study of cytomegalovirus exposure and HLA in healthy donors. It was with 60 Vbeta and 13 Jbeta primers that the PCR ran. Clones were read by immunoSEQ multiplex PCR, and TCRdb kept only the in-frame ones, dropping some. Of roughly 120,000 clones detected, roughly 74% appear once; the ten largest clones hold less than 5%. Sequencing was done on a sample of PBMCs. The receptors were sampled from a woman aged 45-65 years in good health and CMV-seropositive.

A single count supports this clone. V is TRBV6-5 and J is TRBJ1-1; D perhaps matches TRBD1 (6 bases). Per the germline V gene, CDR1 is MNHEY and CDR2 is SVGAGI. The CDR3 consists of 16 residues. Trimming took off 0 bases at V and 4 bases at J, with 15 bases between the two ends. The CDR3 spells CASSYSEGVASTEAFF. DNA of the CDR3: TGTGCCAGCAGTTACTCCGAGGGGGTAGCTAGCACTGAAGCTTTCTTT.

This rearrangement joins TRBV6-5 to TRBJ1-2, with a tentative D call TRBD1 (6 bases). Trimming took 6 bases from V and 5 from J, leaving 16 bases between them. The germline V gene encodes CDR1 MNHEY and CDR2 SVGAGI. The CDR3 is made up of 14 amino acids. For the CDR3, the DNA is TGTGCCAGCAGCTCTCCAGGGGAGGGTTATGGCTACACCTTC. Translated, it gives CASSSPGEGYGYTF.

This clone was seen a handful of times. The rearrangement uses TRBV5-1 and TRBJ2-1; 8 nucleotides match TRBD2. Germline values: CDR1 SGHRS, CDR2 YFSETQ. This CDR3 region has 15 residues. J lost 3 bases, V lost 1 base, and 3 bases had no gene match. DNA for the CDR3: TGCGCCAGCAGCTTGCCACTAGCGGACTACAATGAGCAGTTCTTC. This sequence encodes CASSLPLADYNEQFF. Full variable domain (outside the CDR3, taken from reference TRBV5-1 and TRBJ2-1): KAGVTQTPRYLIKTRGQQVTLSCSPISGHRSVSWYQQTPGQGLQFLFEYFSETQRNKGNFPGRFSGRQFSNSRSEMNVSTLELGDSALYLCASSLPLADYNEQFFGPGTRLTVL.

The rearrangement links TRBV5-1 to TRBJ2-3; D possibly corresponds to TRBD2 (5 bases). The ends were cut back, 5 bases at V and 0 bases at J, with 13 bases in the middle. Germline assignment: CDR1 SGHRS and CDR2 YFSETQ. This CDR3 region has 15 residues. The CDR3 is CASSRTGESTDTQYF. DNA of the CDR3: TGCGCCAGCAGTCGAACCGGGGAGAGCACAGATACGCAGTATTTT. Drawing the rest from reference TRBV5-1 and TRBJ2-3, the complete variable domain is KAGVTQTPRYLIKTRGQQVTLSCSPISGHRSVSWYQQTPGQGLQFLFEYFSETQRNKGNFPGRFSGRQFSNSRSEMNVSTLELGDSALYLCASSRTGESTDTQYFGPGTRLTVL.

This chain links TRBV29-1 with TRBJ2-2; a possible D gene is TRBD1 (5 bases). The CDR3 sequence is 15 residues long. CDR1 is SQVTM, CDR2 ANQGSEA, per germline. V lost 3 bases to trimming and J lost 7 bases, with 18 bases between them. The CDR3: CSVDTRVGFGGELFF. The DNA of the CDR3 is TGCAGCGTTGATACCAGGGTGGGGTTTGGCGGGGAGCTGTTTTTT.

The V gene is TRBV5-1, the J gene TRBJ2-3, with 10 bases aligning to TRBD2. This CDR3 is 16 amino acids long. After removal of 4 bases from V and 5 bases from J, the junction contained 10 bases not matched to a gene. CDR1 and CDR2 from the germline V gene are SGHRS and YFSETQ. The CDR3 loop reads CASSRDSGGAGDTQYF. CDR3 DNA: TGCGCCAGCAGCCGGGACAGCGGGGGGGCCGGAGATACGCAGTATTTT.

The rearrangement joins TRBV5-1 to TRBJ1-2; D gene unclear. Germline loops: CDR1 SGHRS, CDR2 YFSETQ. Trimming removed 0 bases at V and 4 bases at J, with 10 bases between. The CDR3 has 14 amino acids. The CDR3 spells CASSLGPIGYGYTF. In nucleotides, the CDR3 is TGCGCCAGCAGCTTGGGCCCAATCGGCTATGGCTACACCTTC.

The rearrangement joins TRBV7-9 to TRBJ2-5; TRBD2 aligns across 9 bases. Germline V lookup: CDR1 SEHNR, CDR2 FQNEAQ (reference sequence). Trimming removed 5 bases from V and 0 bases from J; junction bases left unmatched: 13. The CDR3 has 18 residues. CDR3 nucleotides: TGTGCCAGCAGCACCAACAGCCGACTAGCGGAACACCAAGAGACCCAGTACTTC. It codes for CASSTNSRLAEHQETQYF.

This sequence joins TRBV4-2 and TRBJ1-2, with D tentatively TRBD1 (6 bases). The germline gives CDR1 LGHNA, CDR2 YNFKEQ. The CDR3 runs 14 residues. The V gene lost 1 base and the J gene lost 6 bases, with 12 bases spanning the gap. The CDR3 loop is CASSQVGGQDGYTF. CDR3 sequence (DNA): TGTGCCAGCAGCCAAGTGGGGGGGCAGGATGGCTACACCTTC.

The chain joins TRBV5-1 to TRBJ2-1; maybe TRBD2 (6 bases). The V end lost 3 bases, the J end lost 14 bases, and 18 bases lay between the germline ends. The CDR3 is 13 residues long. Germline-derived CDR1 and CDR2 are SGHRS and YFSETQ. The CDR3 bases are TGCGCCAGCAGCTCCTTGGACGTCGGGGGAGAGTTCTTC. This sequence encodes CASSSLDVGGEFF.

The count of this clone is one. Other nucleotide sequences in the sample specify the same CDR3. Written as DNA, the CDR3 is TGTGCCAGCAGCTCACAGAATCAGCCCCAGCATTTT. It codes for CASSSQNQPQHF. This sequence joins TRBV7-2 and TRBJ1-5, with D uncertain. The ends were cut back, 4 bases at V and 4 bases at J, with 5 bases in the middle. CDR3 length equals 12 residues. CDR1 is SGHTA and CDR2 is FQGNSA in the germline V gene.

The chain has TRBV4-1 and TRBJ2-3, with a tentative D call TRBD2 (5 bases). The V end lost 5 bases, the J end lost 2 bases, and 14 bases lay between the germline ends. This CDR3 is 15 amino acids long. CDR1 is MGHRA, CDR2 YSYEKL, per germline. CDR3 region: CASSSPGSVTDTQYF. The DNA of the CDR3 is TGCGCCAGCAGCTCTCCGGGAAGCGTCACAGATACGCAGTATTTT.

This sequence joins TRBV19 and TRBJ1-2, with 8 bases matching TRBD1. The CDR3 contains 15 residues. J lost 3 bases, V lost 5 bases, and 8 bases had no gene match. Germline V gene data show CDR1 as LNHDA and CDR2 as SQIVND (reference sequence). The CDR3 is CASSPRGRVDYGYTF. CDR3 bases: TGTGCCAGTAGTCCCAGGGGGCGCGTCGACTATGGCTACACCTTC.

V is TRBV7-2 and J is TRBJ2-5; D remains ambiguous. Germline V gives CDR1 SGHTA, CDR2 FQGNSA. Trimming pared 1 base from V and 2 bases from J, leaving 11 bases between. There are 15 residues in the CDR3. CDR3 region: CASSLGTVTQETQYF. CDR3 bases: TGTGCCAGCAGCTTAGGTACGGTTACTCAAGAGACCCAGTACTTC.

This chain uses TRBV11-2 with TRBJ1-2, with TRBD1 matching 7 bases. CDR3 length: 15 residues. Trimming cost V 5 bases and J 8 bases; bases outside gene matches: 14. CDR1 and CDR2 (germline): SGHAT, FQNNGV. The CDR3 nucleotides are TGTGCCAGCAGCCGACCCGACAGGGCTAGGGGGGGCTACACCTTC. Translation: CASSRPDRARGGYTF. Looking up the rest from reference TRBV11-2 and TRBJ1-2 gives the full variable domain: EAGVAQSPRYKIIEKRQSVAFWCNPISGHATLYWYQQILGQGPKLLIQFQNNGVVDDSQLPKDRFSAERLKGVDSTLKIQPAKLEDSAVYLCASSRPDRARGGYTFGSGTRLTVV.

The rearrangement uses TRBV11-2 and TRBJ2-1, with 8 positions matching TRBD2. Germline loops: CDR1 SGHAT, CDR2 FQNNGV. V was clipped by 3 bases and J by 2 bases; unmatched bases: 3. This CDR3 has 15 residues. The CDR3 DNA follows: TGTGCCAGCAGCTTTGGGCGGGGGGCCTACAATGAGCAGTTCTTC. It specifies CASSFGRGAYNEQFF.

The CDR3 reads CASSFNGGAHNEQFF. The DNA for the CDR3 is TGTGCCAGCAGCTTCAACGGGGGGGCCCACAATGAGCAGTTCTTC. The rearrangement links TRBV7-3 to TRBJ2-1; 8 bases line up with TRBD2. J was trimmed by 5 bases and V by 3 bases; bases with no gene match: 6. Germline lookup yields CDR1 SGHTA and CDR2 FQGTGA. The CDR3 spans 15 residues. Combining the CDR3 with reference TRBV7-3 and TRBJ2-1 gives the whole variable domain GAGVSQTPSNKVTEKGKYVELRCDPISGHTALYWYRQSLGQGPEFLIYFQGTGAADDSGLPNDRFFAVRPEGSVSTLKIQRTERGDSAVYLCASSFNGGAHNEQFFGPGTRLTVL.

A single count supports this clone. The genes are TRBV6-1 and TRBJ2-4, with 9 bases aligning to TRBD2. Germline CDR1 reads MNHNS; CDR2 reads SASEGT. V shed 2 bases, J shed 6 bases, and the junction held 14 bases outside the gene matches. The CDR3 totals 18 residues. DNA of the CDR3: TGTGCCAGCAGTGAAAGGCCTAAAGGCGGGGGGGCACCAAACATTCAGTACTTC. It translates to CASSERPKGGGAPNIQYF.

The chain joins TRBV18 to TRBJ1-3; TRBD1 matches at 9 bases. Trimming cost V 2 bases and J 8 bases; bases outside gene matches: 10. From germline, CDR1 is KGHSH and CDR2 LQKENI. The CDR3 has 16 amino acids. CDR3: CASSPLERTGADTIYF. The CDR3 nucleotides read TGTGCCAGCTCACCATTGGAGAGGACAGGGGCCGACACCATATATTTT.

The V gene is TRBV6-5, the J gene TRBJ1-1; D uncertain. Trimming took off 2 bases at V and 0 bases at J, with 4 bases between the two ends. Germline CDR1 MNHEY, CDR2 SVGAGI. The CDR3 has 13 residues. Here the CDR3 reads CASSYTLNTEAFF. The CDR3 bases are TGTGCCAGCAGTTACACATTGAACACTGAAGCTTTCTTT.

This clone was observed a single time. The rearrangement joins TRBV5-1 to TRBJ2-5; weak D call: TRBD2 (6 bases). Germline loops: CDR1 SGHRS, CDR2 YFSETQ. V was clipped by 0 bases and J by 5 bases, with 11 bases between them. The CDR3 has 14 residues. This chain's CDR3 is CASSLVVEGETQYF. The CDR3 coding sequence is TGCGCCAGCAGCTTGGTAGTGGAGGGGGAGACCCAGTACTTC.

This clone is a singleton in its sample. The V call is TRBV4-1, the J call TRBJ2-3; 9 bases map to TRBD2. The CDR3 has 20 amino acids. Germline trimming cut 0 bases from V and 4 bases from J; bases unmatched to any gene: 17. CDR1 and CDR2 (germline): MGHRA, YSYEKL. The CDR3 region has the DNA TGCGCCAGCAGCCAAGAAATTAGGCTAGCGGGGCGTCCAGGGGCAGATACGCAGTATTTT. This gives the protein CASSQEIRLAGRPGADTQYF.

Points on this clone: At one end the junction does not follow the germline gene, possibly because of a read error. Here the CDR3 DNA reads TGTTCCAGCAGCTTTGTGGCAGGGTCGGGCAATCAGCCCCAGCATTTT. It encodes CSSSFVAGSGNQPQHF. The genes are TRBV7-9 and TRBJ1-5; D perhaps matches TRBD1 (5 bases). Germline CDR1 is SEHNR and CDR2 is FQNEAQ (reference sequence). The CDR3 runs to 16 residues.

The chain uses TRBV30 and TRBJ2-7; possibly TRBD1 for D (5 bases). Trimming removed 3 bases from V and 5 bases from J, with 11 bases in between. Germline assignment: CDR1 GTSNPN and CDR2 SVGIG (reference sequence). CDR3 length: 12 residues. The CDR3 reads CAWSPGFDEQYF. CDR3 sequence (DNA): TGTGCCTGGAGCCCAGGGTTCGACGAGCAGTACTTC.

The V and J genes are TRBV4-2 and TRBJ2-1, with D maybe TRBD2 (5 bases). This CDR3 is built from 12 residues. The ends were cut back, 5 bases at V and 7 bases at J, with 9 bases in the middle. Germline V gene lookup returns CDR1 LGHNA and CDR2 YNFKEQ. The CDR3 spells CASSSRVNEQFF. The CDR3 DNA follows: TGTGCCAGCAGCTCGCGGGTTAATGAGCAGTTCTTC.

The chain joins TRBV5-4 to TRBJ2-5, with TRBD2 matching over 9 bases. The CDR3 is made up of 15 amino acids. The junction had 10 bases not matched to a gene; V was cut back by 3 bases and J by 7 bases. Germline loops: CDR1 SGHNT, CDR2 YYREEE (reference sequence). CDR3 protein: CASSWIAGELGTQYF. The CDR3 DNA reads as TGTGCCAGCAGCTGGATAGCGGGGGAACTTGGGACCCAGTACTTC.

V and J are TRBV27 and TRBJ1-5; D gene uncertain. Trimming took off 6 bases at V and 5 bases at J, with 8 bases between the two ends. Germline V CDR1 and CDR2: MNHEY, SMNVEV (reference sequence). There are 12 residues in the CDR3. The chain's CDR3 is CASRTEDQPQHF. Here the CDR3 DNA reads TGTGCCAGCAGGACCGAGGATCAGCCCCAGCATTTT.

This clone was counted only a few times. CDR3 amino acids: CASSQVLAVSSYEQYF. The CDR3 region has the DNA TGCGCCAGCAGCCAAGTTCTGGCTGTCTCCTCCTACGAGCAGTACTTC. The rearrangement joins TRBV4-1 to TRBJ2-7; the D is unclear. Trimming took 1 base from V and 0 from J, leaving 13 bases between them. CDR3 length equals 16 residues. In germline, CDR1 is MGHRA, CDR2 YSYEKL.